This T cell receptor (beta chain) was sequenced for a study of OX40 agonist ivuxolimab in advanced cancers. Study context: Anti-PD-1, anti-PD-L1 or anti-CTLA-4 therapy given earlier was allowed, and roughly 40% had some.

The protocol was immunoSEQ multiplex PCR, while the TCRdb copy is restricted to in-frame clones and leaves out a portion. The sample yields some 64,000 clones, about 83% seen once. With autoimmune disease history or systemic immunosuppression, patients were excluded. The sampling schedule covered blood at baseline, cycle 4 day 1, and cycle 7 day 1. The germline CDR1 and CDR2 sequences are SNHLY and FYNNEI. This CDR3 comprises 13 residues. V lost 6 bases, J lost 2 bases, and 9 bases lay in between. The sequence came from an adult with an advanced solid tumor such as melanoma, head and neck, liver or kidney cancer. The source material was CD4+ or CD8+ T cells sorted from blood, sampled in a trial of the OX40 agonist ivuxolimab. The V call is TRBV2, the J call TRBJ2-3, with a tentative D call TRBD2 (5 bases). The CDR3 is CASSLAFTDTQYF. The CDR3, as DNA: TGTGCCAGCAGCCTAGCCTTCACAGATACGCAGTATTTT.